This note documents a single T cell receptor beta chain sequence. What it recognizes is unknown. V lost 8 bases and J lost 7, with 12 bases in between. Germline V gives CDR1 WNHNN, CDR2 SYGVQD (reference sequence). The CDR3 contains 12 residues. The data were obtained in a study of cytomegalovirus exposure and HLA in healthy donors. Study-wide context: Out of about 170 million T cells, an earlier analysis found some 120 million unique TCR beta sequences in total.

Whole-study results and caveats: Prediction of most subjects' HLA-A and HLA-B alleles by TCR beta sequences was reportedly accurate. Associated with HLA alleles at 0.05 false discovery rate in a later analysis were fewer than 20,000 TCR beta sequences.

In the PCR, 60 Vbeta and 13 Jbeta primers were used. This table comes from immunoSEQ multiplex PCR, and its TCRdb copy is limited to in-frame clones, with some not included. Listed are about 130,000 clones; approximately 1.9% falls within the top ten. The specimen sequenced was PBMCs. The TCR sequence derives from a woman aged 55-75 years in good health and CMV-seronegative. The chain carries TRBV10-1 and TRBJ2-1; maybe TRBD1 (6 bases). CDR3 sequence (DNA): TGCGCCAGCGGAATTACAGGGAATGAGCAGTTCTTC. It yields the protein CASGITGNEQFF.